This T cell receptor beta chain was recovered during a study of control samples from healthy donors and cancer patients. V lost 2 bases, J lost 7 bases, and 8 bases lay in between. This CDR3 contains 13 residues. Germline CDR1 and CDR2: MDHEN and SYDVKM. Assay: immunoSEQ multiplex PCR; the TCRdb copy retains only in-frame clones and omits some. Among some 120,000 clones listed, about 95% were seen once. This TCR was sampled from a man aged 25 to 45 in good health. The source material was blood. The chain recombines TRBV28 with TRBJ1-4, with D unclear. The CDR3 spells CASSLGGAEKLFF. The CDR3 DNA is TGTGCCAGCAGTTTAGGAGGAGCTGAAAAACTGTTTTTT.